The 25 T cell receptor beta chains reported below all come from one sample, sequenced in a study of CD8 T cells in ankylosing spondylitis. TCRdb recomputed calls from the 5' RACE reads with MiXCR, one row per CDR3 protein. The sample contains approximately 260,000 distinct CDR3 sequences, approximately 9% of which appear only once. Sequenced sample: blood, either unsorted or a sorted T cell fraction (not recorded which). The source is a male donor with ankylosing spondylitis or in good health (not recorded which).

CDR3 nucleotides: TGTGCCAGCAGCTCCAGTAATGGCTACACCTTC. Encoded protein: CASSSSNGYTF. The chain carries TRBV7-3 and TRBJ1-2, with D unclear. The CDR3 is made up of 11 amino acids. The germline V gene has CDR1 SGHTA and CDR2 FQGTGA. V was cut by 4 bases and J by 6 bases, with 6 bases left in between.

This clonotype showed up many times. The genes are TRBV14 and TRBJ2-1, with D uncertain. This CDR3 region has 12 residues. CDR1 SGHDN and CDR2 FVKESK come from the germline V gene. V was clipped by 3 bases and J by 4 bases, with 4 bases between them. This chain's CDR3 is CASSQGYNEQFF. CDR3 bases: TGTGCCAGCAGCCAGGGGTACAATGAGCAGTTCTTC.

This clonotype was observed at least ten times. This sequence joins TRBV20-1 and TRBJ1-2; tentatively, D is TRBD1 (5 bases). Germline loops: CDR1 DFQATT, CDR2 SNEGSKA (reference sequence). V was cut by 3 bases and J by 7 bases, with 18 bases left in between. The CDR3 consists of 14 residues. The DNA for the CDR3 is TGCAGTGCTAGCGGGGCAGGGTGGAAGGGTGGCTACACCTTC. It is translated as CSASGAGWKGGYTF.

This clonotype showed up just a few times. The gene calls are TRBV20-1 and TRBJ2-7, with a possible D match to TRBD1 (6 bases). Germline loops: CDR1 DFQATT, CDR2 SNEGSKA (reference sequence). Trimming pared 3 bases from V and 5 bases from J, leaving 14 bases between. This CDR3 is 13 amino acids long. This CDR3 is CSASPPGAHEQYF. The CDR3, as DNA: TGCAGTGCTAGCCCTCCAGGGGCCCACGAGCAGTACTTC.

V is TRBV19 and J is TRBJ2-7; D is possibly TRBD1 (5 bases). The V end lost 2 bases, the J end lost 2 bases, and 10 bases lay between the germline ends. The CDR3 runs to 14 residues. CDR1 is LNHDA, CDR2 SQIVND, per germline (reference sequence). CDR3 nucleotides: TGTGCCAGTAGTATACGGCAGGGTACCTACGAGCAGTACTTC. Translation gives CASSIRQGTYEQYF.

This chain connects TRBV20-1 to TRBJ2-4, with 7 bases identical to TRBD2. The CDR3 runs 17 residues. Germline lookup yields CDR1 DFQATT and CDR2 SNEGSKA (reference sequence). V lost 2 bases, J lost 11 bases, and 21 bases stayed unmatched. The CDR3 is CSARRASGGFDRAVQYF. For the CDR3, the DNA is TGCAGTGCTAGAAGGGCTAGCGGAGGCTTTGACCGCGCTGTTCAGTACTTC.

This clonotype was seen at least ten times. J is TRBJ2-5 and V is TRBV5-5; 7 bases agree with TRBD1. The CDR3 extends over 15 amino acids. From germline, CDR1 is SGHKS and CDR2 YYEKEE (reference sequence). J was trimmed by 7 bases and V by 0 bases; bases with no gene match: 9. CDR3 loop: CASSLDETGLTTQYF. The DNA for the CDR3 is TGTGCCAGCAGCTTGGATGAGACAGGGCTCACGACCCAGTACTTC.

This clonotype was picked up many times. The genes are TRBV7-2 and TRBJ1-5, with 7 nucleotides matching TRBD1. Germline CDR1 SGHTA, CDR2 FQGNSA. This CDR3 has 16 residues. V lost 2 bases, J lost 2 bases, and 6 bases stayed unmatched. CDR3 protein: CASSLRGTGGNQPQHF. CDR3 bases: TGTGCCAGCAGCTTACGGGGAACAGGGGGCAATCAGCCCCAGCATTTT.

This clonotype was counted at least ten times. This chain uses TRBV12-3 or TRBV12-4 with TRBJ2-1; D may match TRBD1 or TRBD2 (5 bases each). The V gene lost 0 bases and the J gene lost 4 bases, with 19 bases spanning the gap. CDR3 length: 18 residues. CDR3 sequence reads: CASSLAGEGTTSYNEQFF. In DNA form, the CDR3 reads TGTGCCAGCAGTTTAGCGGGTGAGGGGACGACATCTTACAATGAGCAGTTCTTC.

The table lists this clonotype with a few counts. The rearrangement uses TRBV7-8 and TRBJ2-7; 10 nucleotides line up with TRBD1. Germline-derived CDR1 and CDR2 are SGHVS and FQNEAQ. J lost 2 bases, V lost 1 base, and 11 bases had no gene match. The CDR3 has 18 residues. The CDR3 coding sequence is TGTGCCAGCAGCTTAGGGCTGGTAGGGACAGGGGTTACCTACGAGCAGTACTTC. The encoded protein is CASSLGLVGTGVTYEQYF. Together with reference TRBV7-8 and TRBJ2-7, the CDR3 gives the full variable domain: GAGVSQSPRYKVAKRGQDVALRCDPISGHVSLFWYQQALGQGPEFLTYFQNEAQLDKSGLPSDRFFAERPEGSVSTLKIQRTQQEDSAVYLCASSLGLVGTGVTYEQYFGPGTRLTVT.

This clonotype occurred many times. CDR3 DNA sequence: TGCAGTGCGAGTCCGGGACTTAGAGGGGATACGCAGTATTTT. It is translated as CSASPGLRGDTQYF. J is TRBJ2-3 and V is TRBV20-1; tentative D call: TRBD2 (6 bases). Germline-derived CDR1 and CDR2 are DFQATT and SNEGSKA (reference sequence). Trimming left V 6 bases short and J 6 bases short, with 19 bases between. The CDR3 runs 14 residues.

A remark on this clonotype: It may be a read error: a sequence one base away is much more abundant. V usage is TRBV7-9 and J usage is TRBJ2-7; D ambiguous. This CDR3 region has 13 residues. V was clipped by 3 bases and J by 9 bases, with 15 bases between them. Germline CDR1 SEHNR, CDR2 FQNEAQ (reference sequence). This CDR3 is CASSFLRQGGQYF. The CDR3 DNA sequence: TGTGCCAGCAGCTTTTTGCGGCAAGGCGGGCAGTACTTC.

This clonotype has a count of ten or more. This sequence joins TRBV20-1 and TRBJ2-4; 8 bases are shared with TRBD1. Germline-derived CDR1 and CDR2 are DFQATT and SNEGSKA (reference sequence). The CDR3 is 15 amino acids. Unmatched junction bases numbered 9, after V lost 5 bases and J lost 3 bases. CDR3 DNA sequence: TGCAGTGCTTCCAGGGGGCGCCTGGGCAAAAACATTCAGTACTTC. This sequence encodes CSASRGRLGKNIQYF.

This clonotype was seen at least ten times. The rearrangement joins TRBV28 to TRBJ2-7; no reliable D call. Germline loops: CDR1 MDHEN, CDR2 SYDVKM. The CDR3 is made up of 13 amino acids. V lost 4 bases to trimming and J lost 3 bases, with 10 bases between them. This CDR3 is CASSSDTDYEQYF. CDR3 nucleotide sequence: TGTGCCAGCAGTTCCGACACAGACTACGAGCAGTACTTC.

Ten or more counts support this clonotype. J is TRBJ2-7 and V is TRBV12-3 or TRBV12-4; 10 bases match TRBD2. The CDR3 spans 14 residues. V was pared by 3 bases and J by 5 bases, with 4 bases of the junction left unmatched. Written as DNA, the CDR3 is TGTGCCAGCAGTTTGGGACTAGCGAGGCACGAGCAGTACTTC. Its protein is CASSLGLARHEQYF.

This clonotype was detected ten times or more. The chain has TRBV20-1 and TRBJ1-5; D is perhaps TRBD1 (5 bases). Looked up from germline, CDR1 is DFQATT and CDR2 is SNEGSKA (reference sequence). The CDR3 contains 14 residues. V was pared by 5 bases and J by 0 bases, with 11 bases between. This CDR3 reads CSAFRGNSNQPQHF. The CDR3 DNA follows: TGCAGTGCTTTTAGGGGCAATAGCAATCAGCCCCAGCATTTT.

There are many counts of this clonotype. The chain couples TRBV6-4 to TRBJ1-1, with D perhaps matching TRBD1 (6 bases). The germline gives CDR1 MRHNA, CDR2 SNTAGT. Deletions cut 9 bases from V and 4 bases from J, with 21 bases between. The length of the CDR3 is 15 residues. DNA for the CDR3: TGTGCCAGAGGGTTAAGGGACACCGGGGGCACTGAAGCTTTCTTT. This gives the protein CARGLRDTGGTEAFF.

This clonotype showed up many times. The chain is built from TRBV7-2 and TRBJ2-3; TRBD2 matches at 7 bases. There are 15 residues in the CDR3. V shed 7 bases and J 4 bases; nucleotides not matched to a gene: 11. Germline V gene lookup returns CDR1 SGHTA and CDR2 FQGNSA. The CDR3 DNA reads TGTGCCAGCACCCTAATGGGGCTAGCGGCAGATACGCAGTATTTT. The encoded protein is CASTLMGLAADTQYF. Combining the CDR3 with reference TRBV7-2 and TRBJ2-3 gives the whole variable domain GAGVSQSPSNKVTEKGKDVELRCDPISGHTALYWYRQSLGQGLEFLIYFQGNSAPDKSGLPSDRFSAERTGGSVSTLTIQRTQQEDSAVYLCASTLMGLAADTQYFGPGTRLTVL.

This clonotype was found a few times. The CDR3 nucleotides are TGTGCCAGCTCACCAGAGTTTGCCAAGGGAGACGTCCAAGAGACCCAGTACTTC. It specifies CASSPEFAKGDVQETQYF. V usage is TRBV18 and J usage is TRBJ2-5; D possibly corresponds to TRBD2 (5 bases). The CDR3 totals 18 residues. The V end lost 2 bases, the J end lost 1 base, and 20 bases lay between the germline ends. Germline lookup yields CDR1 KGHSH and CDR2 LQKENI.

This clonotype has at least ten counts. J is TRBJ1-3 and V is TRBV20-1; no firm D call. V was trimmed by 4 bases and J by 4 bases, leaving 11 bases between them. The germline V gene encodes CDR1 DFQATT and CDR2 SNEGSKA (reference sequence). This CDR3 has 13 residues. The CDR3 protein is CSAMRTAGNTIYF. Here the CDR3 DNA reads TGCAGTGCTATGCGGACCGCGGGAAACACCATATATTTT.

The chain links TRBV7-2 to TRBJ2-7; D ambiguous. This CDR3 has 12 residues. V lost 5 bases, J lost 6 bases, and 11 bases lay in between. CDR1 and CDR2 (germline): SGHTA, FQGNSA. DNA for the CDR3: TGTGCCAGCAGCCAAACACCAGCCGAGCAGTACTTC. Translation: CASSQTPAEQYF.

This clonotype was found many times. The J gene is TRBJ2-2, the V gene TRBV5-1; 8 bases align to TRBD1. The V segment lost 1 base and the J segment 5 bases; nucleotides outside the gene matches: 4. Per the germline V gene, CDR1 is SGHRS and CDR2 is YFSETQ. The CDR3 has 15 amino acids. The CDR3 is CASSLRQGATGELFF. The CDR3, as DNA: TGCGCCAGCAGCTTGCGGCAGGGGGCAACCGGGGAGCTGTTTTTT.

This clonotype has just a few counts. V and J are TRBV4-1 and TRBJ2-7; 9 bases line up with TRBD2. Germline V CDR1 and CDR2: MGHRA, YSYEKL. Germline trimming cut 3 bases from V and 7 bases from J; bases unmatched to any gene: 10. The CDR3 spans 15 residues. The CDR3 DNA reads as TGCGCCAGCAGCCAGGGGGCTAGCGGGGTGTGGGAGCAGTACTTC. Protein: CASSQGASGVWEQYF.

The chain recombines TRBV5-6 with TRBJ2-7, with 8 bases fitting TRBD2. Germline V lookup: CDR1 SGHDT, CDR2 YYEEEE. The CDR3 sequence is 12 residues long. The ends lost 4 bases at V and 5 bases at J; junction bases unmatched: 2. CDR3 loop: CASSAGGHEQYF. CDR3 sequence (DNA): TGTGCCAGCAGCGCGGGAGGACACGAGCAGTACTTC.

Ten or more counts support this clonotype. In DNA form, the CDR3 reads TGTGGGGACATCCCCCAGCATTTT. This codes for CGDIPQHF. The J gene is TRBJ1-5, the V gene TRBV24-1; D is perhaps TRBD1 (6 bases). CDR1 KGHDR and CDR2 SFDVKD come from the germline V gene. The CDR3 has 8 residues.